Listed here are 27 T cell receptor beta chains from one sample, sequenced in a study of blood T cell repertoires in COVID-19 (dated by TCRdb to 2020 to 2022). Library preparation employed the immunoSEQ multiplex PCR assay. TCRdb provides this immuneACCESS table in a form limited to in-frame rearrangements. Some clones are lacking; in checked studies, under half of them reflect an unresolved V gene, and why the rest are absent is not known. The sample yields 25,000 to 30,000 clones; approximately 80% were counted once. The top ten hold more than 15% of the sample. Sample: peripheral blood. The receptor set was obtained from a man between 65 and 79 years old with active COVID-19.

The gene calls are TRBV11-3 and TRBJ2-7; TRBD1 matches 11 bases. Trimming at V came to 2 bases and at J to 4 bases, leaving 4 bases not matched to a gene. Germline CDR1 SGHNT, CDR2 YENEEA. This CDR3 has 15 residues. The CDR3 reads CASSLRGQGVYEQYF. The CDR3 region has the DNA TGTGCCAGCAGCTTACGGGGACAGGGGGTGTACGAGCAGTACTTC.

The chain recombines TRBV27 with TRBJ1-2, with D perhaps matching TRBD1 (6 bases). With 2 bases removed from V and 2 bases from J, the gap between germline ends came to 6 bases. The length of the CDR3 is 13 residues. CDR1 and CDR2 from the germline V gene are MNHEY and SMNVEV (reference sequence). The CDR3 protein is CASSLQGNYGYTF. For the CDR3, the DNA is TGTGCCAGCAGTTTACAGGGGAACTATGGCTACACCTTC.

The genes are TRBV21-1 and TRBJ2-1; TRBD1 is the table's D call and was not checked against the DNA. TRBV21-1 is flagged as a pseudogene. The CDR3 is 13 amino acids. CDR3 in amino acids: CASRDSLDNEQFF. In DNA, the CDR3 is TGTGCCTCCCGGGACAGTCTTGACAATGAGCAGTTCTTC.

The V and J genes are TRBV11-2 and TRBJ2-1; TRBD1 aligns across 7 bases. The CDR3 sequence is 15 residues long. V was clipped by 2 bases and J by 7 bases; unmatched bases: 8. Germline V gene data show CDR1 as SGHAT and CDR2 as FQNNGV. This CDR3 is CASSLNTGVWNEQFF. The CDR3 region has the DNA TGTGCCAGCAGCTTAAACACAGGGGTATGGAATGAGCAGTTCTTC.

The J gene is TRBJ2-2, the V gene TRBV19, with 7 bases aligning to TRBD2. J was trimmed by 0 bases and V by 9 bases; bases with no gene match: 4. Germline V gives CDR1 LNHDA, CDR2 SQIVND (reference sequence). This CDR3 is 14 amino acids long. The CDR3 protein is CASSGTTNTGELFF. DNA for the CDR3: TGTGCCAGCTCCGGGACTACGAACACCGGGGAGCTGTTTTTT.

This clone turned up a few times. The genes are TRBV4-2 and TRBJ1-5, with 8 bases identical to TRBD1. CDR1 and CDR2 from the germline V gene are LGHNA and YNFKEQ. J gave up 7 bases and V 4 bases, and 9 bases lay outside the gene matches. CDR3 size: 15 residues. The chain's CDR3 is CASSLTTGADQPQHF. The CDR3 coding sequence is TGTGCCAGCAGCCTTACGACAGGGGCGGACCAGCCCCAGCATTTT.

The V gene is TRBV11-2, the J gene TRBJ2-3, with D possibly being TRBD1 (6 bases). From germline, CDR1 is SGHAT and CDR2 FQNNGV. This CDR3 region has 16 residues. Trimming removed 2 bases at V and 2 bases at J, with 14 bases between. The CDR3 is CASSLRSQGITDTQYF. CDR3 bases: TGTGCCAGCAGCTTACGTAGTCAGGGGATCACAGATACGCAGTATTTT.

The chain links TRBV5-1 to TRBJ2-5, with TRBD1 as a possible D gene (5 bases). Trimming took 2 bases from V and 6 from J, leaving 17 bases between them. The CDR3 extends over 15 amino acids. CDR1 and CDR2 from the germline V gene are SGHRS and YFSETQ. The DNA for the CDR3 is TGCGCCAGCAGCTTTGACAGCCCAATAGGGAAGACCCAGTACTTC. Amino acid sequence: CASSFDSPIGKTQYF.

V and J are TRBV18 and TRBJ1-1, with D possibly matching TRBD1 (6 bases). V lost 3 bases, J lost 4 bases, and 21 bases lay in between. CDR3 length equals 17 residues. CDR1 and CDR2 (germline): KGHSH, LQKENI. The CDR3 DNA sequence: TGTGCCAGCTCACCCAACCTGGGACAAACCCGAACCACTGAAGCTTTCTTT. Amino acids: CASSPNLGQTRTTEAFF.

The chain employs TRBV11-1 and TRBJ1-1, with D perhaps TRBD1 (5 bases). The V and J ends lost 5 bases and 2 bases respectively, with 18 bases between them. Germline loops: CDR1 SGHAT, CDR2 FQDESV (reference sequence). The CDR3 has 16 residues. This CDR3 is CASSRTSKQGNTEAFF. Written as DNA, the CDR3 is TGTGCCAGCAGCCGAACCTCCAAGCAGGGCAACACTGAAGCTTTCTTT.

The chain carries TRBV25-1 and TRBJ2-1; TRBD2 agrees at 11 bases. Germline V lookup: CDR1 MGHDK, CDR2 SYGVNS. V lost 5 bases to trimming and J lost 4 bases; unmatched junction nucleotides: 4. The CDR3 loop spans 15 amino acids. The CDR3 spells CASSILAGVYNEQFF. CDR3 coding DNA: TGTGCCAGCAGTATACTAGCGGGGGTTTACAATGAGCAGTTCTTC.

The chain joins TRBV7-3 to TRBJ2-2; unclear D gene. The CDR3 has 16 amino acids. Germline loops: CDR1 SGHTA, CDR2 FQGTGA. V lost 5 bases, J lost 0 bases, and 13 bases lay in between. As DNA, the CDR3 is TGTGCCAGCAGCCCCCAACCTATCGCGAACACCGGGGAGCTGTTTTTT. This translates into CASSPQPIANTGELFF.

The rearrangement joins TRBV5-1 to TRBJ2-1, with 7 positions matching TRBD1. V lost 0 bases, J lost 0 bases, and 3 bases stayed unmatched. The CDR3 has 16 residues. Germline loops: CDR1 SGHRS, CDR2 YFSETQ. CDR3 amino acids: CASSLGAGGSYNEQFF. CDR3 DNA: TGCGCCAGCAGCTTGGGCGCAGGGGGCTCCTACAATGAGCAGTTCTTC.

Turning to this clone: This sample also contains other DNA sequences that code for the same CDR3. The chain combines TRBV4-2 with TRBJ1-5; 7 bases are shared with TRBD1. CDR3 length: 14 residues. Trimming took 6 bases from V and 3 from J; bases not matched to a gene: 5. The V gene's germline CDR1 is LGHNA and CDR2 YNFKEQ. The CDR3 bases are TGTGCCAGCAGTCGGGACAGACTCAATCAGCCCCAGCATTTT. It encodes CASSRDRLNQPQHF.

The rearrangement uses TRBV6-5 and TRBJ1-4, with TRBD1 as a possible D gene (5 bases). The germline V gene encodes CDR1 MNHEY and CDR2 SVGAGI. The V end was cut by 8 bases, the J end by 4 bases, with 11 bases between. The CDR3 runs to 13 residues. CDR3 in DNA: TGTGCCAGCGCGCGGGGGGGTAATGAAAAACTGTTTTTT. Translated: CASARGGNEKLFF.

The gene calls are TRBV6-2 or TRBV6-3 and TRBJ1-6; 7 bases agree with TRBD1. The CDR3 contains 17 residues. Germline CDR1 MNHEY, CDR2 SVGEGT. The V gene end was trimmed by 5 bases and the J gene end by 0 bases; junction bases not matched to a gene: 7. The CDR3 region is CASSPGQRSSYNSPLHF. The CDR3 bases are TGTGCCAGCAGTCCGGGACAGAGAAGCTCCTATAATTCACCCCTCCACTTT.

The chain is built from TRBV11-2 and TRBJ2-5, with 7 positions matching TRBD1. CDR1 and CDR2 from the germline V gene are SGHAT and FQNNGV. CDR3 length equals 15 residues. Germline trimming cut 1 base from V and 2 bases from J; bases unmatched to any gene: 4. DNA for the CDR3: TGTGCCAGCAGCTTAGTAGGGACAGAGCAAGAGACCCAGTACTTC. This codes for CASSLVGTEQETQYF. The full variable domain, rest sourced from reference TRBV11-2 and TRBJ2-5, is EAGVAQSPRYKIIEKRQSVAFWCNPISGHATLYWYQQILGQGPKLLIQFQNNGVVDDSQLPKDRFSAERLKGVDSTLKIQPAKLEDSAVYLCASSLVGTEQETQYFGPGTRLLVL.

The CDR3 sequence: CASSADRGHEQYF. The CDR3 DNA reads TGTGCCAGCAGTGCGGACAGGGGCCACGAGCAGTACTTC. The chain joins TRBV12-3 or TRBV12-4 to TRBJ2-7, with TRBD1 matching 9 bases. CDR3 length: 13 amino acids. Losses at the gene ends were 5 bases for V and 5 bases for J; bases not matched to a gene: 4.

This chain links TRBV20-1 with TRBJ1-2; 10 bases are a match to TRBD1. Germline loops: CDR1 DFQATT, CDR2 SNEGSKA (reference sequence). Trimming at V came to 3 bases and at J to 2 bases, leaving 3 bases not matched to a gene. The CDR3 has 14 amino acids. CDR3 DNA: TGCAGTGCTAGTAAGGGACAGGGGAACTATGGCTACACCTTC. Amino acids: CSASKGQGNYGYTF.

The chain has TRBV7-2 and TRBJ1-5; D unresolved. The CDR3 has 13 residues. The ends were cut back, 1 base at V and 4 bases at J, with 5 bases in the middle. Per germline, CDR1 SGHTA and CDR2 FQGNSA. For the CDR3, the DNA is TGTGCCAGCAGCTTAGTTCCAAATCAGCCCCAGCATTTT. This sequence encodes CASSLVPNQPQHF. Combining the CDR3 with reference TRBV7-2 and TRBJ1-5 gives the whole variable domain GAGVSQSPSNKVTEKGKDVELRCDPISGHTALYWYRQSLGQGLEFLIYFQGNSAPDKSGLPSDRFSAERTGGSVSTLTIQRTQQEDSAVYLCASSLVPNQPQHFGDGTRLSIL.

The chain has TRBV4-1 and TRBJ2-4, with D possibly TRBD1 on 5 matching bases. CDR1 is MGHRA, CDR2 YSYEKL, per germline. The CDR3 sequence is 18 residues long. Trimming stripped 0 bases from V and 0 bases from J, with 15 bases between. Here the CDR3 reads CASSQESLTGKAKNIQYF. In nucleotides, the CDR3 is TGCGCCAGCAGCCAAGAGTCCCTTACAGGAAAAGCCAAAAACATTCAGTACTTC.

This chain joins TRBV9 and TRBJ2-2; D perhaps matches TRBD2 (6 bases). The CDR3 has 16 residues. The ends were cut back, 4 bases at V and 1 base at J, with 14 bases in the middle. The germline CDR1 and CDR2 sequences are SGDLS and YYNGEE. The DNA for the CDR3 is TGTGCCAGCAGCTCGACCGGGACTTTGAACACCGGGGAGCTGTTTTTT. Residues: CASSSTGTLNTGELFF.

The chain uses TRBV5-1 and TRBJ2-1, with 9 nucleotides matching TRBD1. CDR1 and CDR2 (germline): SGHRS, YFSETQ. The CDR3 sequence is 13 residues long. Trimming cost V 6 bases and J 4 bases; bases outside gene matches: 2. CDR3 sequence: CASTGQGYNEQFF. Written as DNA, the CDR3 is TGCGCCAGCACGGGACAGGGATACAATGAGCAGTTCTTC.

The chain has TRBV19 and TRBJ1-6, with 7 bases lining up with TRBD1. V lost 8 bases to trimming and J lost 14 bases; unmatched junction nucleotides: 18. There are 15 residues in the CDR3. The V gene's germline CDR1 is LNHDA and CDR2 SQIVND (reference sequence). The CDR3 spells CASCQPGQSASTLHF. CDR3 bases: TGTGCCAGTTGCCAGCCGGGACAGTCTGCTTCGACCCTCCACTTT.

The chain couples TRBV6-5 to TRBJ1-2, with D maybe TRBD1 (5 bases). Germline values: CDR1 MNHEY, CDR2 SVGAGI. V gave up 0 bases and J gave up 5 bases, with 13 bases separating them. The CDR3 runs 15 residues. The CDR3 DNA follows: TGTGCCAGCAGTTACTCTTCGGGGGTAGGTTATGGCTACACCTTC. It specifies CASSYSSGVGYGYTF.

J is TRBJ1-2 and V is TRBV7-2; 9 nucleotides match TRBD1. The V segment lost 5 bases and the J segment 2 bases; nucleotides outside the gene matches: 12. This CDR3 comprises 17 residues. Germline V CDR1 and CDR2: SGHTA, FQGNSA. The chain's CDR3 is CASSGRGRGTGNYGYTF. The CDR3, as DNA: TGTGCCAGCAGCGGCCGGGGCCGCGGGACAGGGAACTATGGCTACACCTTC.

The chain combines TRBV29-1 with TRBJ2-3; D perhaps matches TRBD1 (6 bases). Germline V gene lookup returns CDR1 SQVTM and CDR2 ANQGSEA. Trimming removed 0 bases from V and 14 bases from J, with 12 bases in between. This CDR3 is built from 11 residues. CDR3 protein: CSVEEYPRGYF. The CDR3, as DNA: TGCAGCGTTGAAGAATACCCCAGGGGGTATTTT.